The 27 T cell receptor beta chains given below trace back to one sample, sequenced in a study of early T cells in non-severe SARS-CoV-2 infection. Each CDR3 protein gets one entry after TCRdb re-called the 5' RACE reads with MiXCR. The sample lists 100,000 to 150,000 distinct CDR3 sequences; 15% were seen once. Sequenced input: whole blood. These receptors were obtained from an adult who was a healthcare worker with PCR-confirmed SARS-CoV-2 infection or an uninfected control (not recorded which).

The J gene is TRBJ2-3, the V gene TRBV7-9; 7 bases fit TRBD2. Germline values: CDR1 SEHNR, CDR2 FQNEAQ (reference sequence). The CDR3 extends over 16 amino acids. The V segment lost 5 bases and the J segment 2 bases; nucleotides outside the gene matches: 10. This chain's CDR3 is CASSTSVGGTTDTQYF. The CDR3 DNA is TGTGCCAGCAGCACCTCAGTCGGGGGGACCACAGATACGCAGTATTTT. The variable domain in full, completed from reference TRBV7-9 and TRBJ2-3, reads DTGVSQNPRHKITKRGQNVTFRCDPISEHNRLYWYRQTLGQGPEFLTYFQNEAQLEKSRLLSDRFSAERPKGSFSTLEIQRTEQGDSAMYLCASSTSVGGTTDTQYFGPGTRLTVL.

V gene TRBV4-1 combines with J gene TRBJ2-5; 9 bases agree with TRBD2. The germline gives CDR1 MGHRA, CDR2 YSYEKL. Trimming at V came to 0 bases and at J to 3 bases, leaving 8 bases not matched to a gene. The length of the CDR3 is 17 residues. The CDR3 loop is CASSQDKSGGWEETQYF. In nucleotides, the CDR3 is TGCGCCAGCAGCCAAGATAAGAGCGGGGGGTGGGAAGAGACCCAGTACTTC.

The chain has TRBV10-1 and TRBJ2-3; TRBD2 matches 7 bases. Germline V gene lookup returns CDR1 WNHNN and CDR2 SYGVQD (reference sequence). With V trimmed by 2 bases and J by 4 bases, 0 bases remained unmatched. CDR3 size: 13 residues. The CDR3 DNA follows: TGCGCCAGCAGTGAGGGACTAGCAGATACGCAGTATTTT. It yields the protein CASSEGLADTQYF.

This clonotype has more than one count but fewer than ten. The chain carries TRBV29-1 and TRBJ2-3; 8 nucleotides agree with TRBD2. Germline V gives CDR1 SQVTM, CDR2 ANQGSEA. Trimming removed 7 bases from V and 5 bases from J; junction bases left unmatched: 5. This CDR3 has 12 residues. The CDR3 sequence is CSAGGQIDTQYF. The DNA of the CDR3 is TGCAGCGCGGGAGGGCAAATAGATACGCAGTATTTT.

There are many counts of this clonotype. V is TRBV18 and J is TRBJ1-1; 10 positions agree with TRBD1. The J segment lost 4 bases and the V segment lost 6 bases, leaving 2 bases of the junction unmatched. There are 13 residues in the CDR3. Germline V gives CDR1 KGHSH, CDR2 LQKENI. The CDR3 sequence: CASSRTGGTEAFF. CDR3 bases: TGTGCCAGCTCCCGGACAGGGGGCACTGAAGCTTTCTTT.

The chain joins TRBV3-1 to TRBJ2-7, with a tentative D call TRBD1 (8 bases). The CDR3 is 14 residues long. The germline gives CDR1 LGHDT, CDR2 YNNKEL (reference sequence). The V end was cut by 3 bases, the J end by 6 bases, with 15 bases between. The CDR3 loop is CASSHADREGEQYF. The CDR3 region has the DNA TGTGCCAGCAGCCATGCGGACAGGGAGGGCGAGCAGTACTTC.

The gene calls are TRBV14 and TRBJ2-7, with D maybe TRBD1 (5 bases). The CDR3 is 14 residues long. Germline lookup yields CDR1 SGHDN and CDR2 FVKESK. Trimming left V 8 bases short and J 2 bases short, with 16 bases between. The CDR3 DNA is TGTGCCAGCCCCCTCCCGACAGTAACCTACGAGCAGTACTTC. It yields the protein CASPLPTVTYEQYF.

This clonotype turned up a few times. The chain couples TRBV5-4 to TRBJ2-2; a possible D gene is TRBD1 (5 bases). The CDR3 is 14 residues long. V shed 4 bases and J shed 4 bases, with 11 bases lying between them. CDR1 is SGHNT and CDR2 is YYREEE in the germline V gene (reference sequence). CDR3 sequence (DNA): TGTGCCAGCAGCGCACCAGGGTTCACCGGGGAGCTGTTTTTT. Protein: CASSAPGFTGELFF.

This clonotype was recorded at least ten times. The V and J genes are TRBV20-1 and TRBJ1-2; 8 bases are a match to TRBD1. The CDR3 loop spans 15 amino acids. V lost 6 bases, J lost 2 bases, and 11 bases stayed unmatched. Germline-derived CDR1 and CDR2 are DFQATT and SNEGSKA (reference sequence). The DNA for the CDR3 is TGCAGTGCGGATAGGGTGGACAGGGCCAACTATGGCTACACCTTC. It codes for CSADRVDRANYGYTF.

This clonotype was counted between two and nine times. The rearrangement uses TRBV7-9 and TRBJ2-5, with 9 bases fitting TRBD2. CDR3 length equals 16 residues. Trimming took 3 bases from V and 4 from J; bases not matched to a gene: 9. CDR1 SEHNR and CDR2 FQNEAQ come from the germline V gene (reference sequence). The CDR3 sequence: CASSFFGTSRPETQYF. The CDR3 region has the DNA TGTGCCAGCAGCTTTTTTGGGACTAGCAGGCCAGAGACCCAGTACTTC. Drawing the rest from reference TRBV7-9 and TRBJ2-5, the complete variable domain is DTGVSQNPRHKITKRGQNVTFRCDPISEHNRLYWYRQTLGQGPEFLTYFQNEAQLEKSRLLSDRFSAERPKGSFSTLEIQRTEQGDSAMYLCASSFFGTSRPETQYFGPGTRLLVL.

The genes are TRBV7-3 and TRBJ2-2; TRBD2 agrees at 7 bases. There are 14 residues in the CDR3. CDR1 is SGHTA, CDR2 FQGTGA, per germline. Trimming took 4 bases from V and 5 from J; bases not matched to a gene: 4. In nucleotides, the CDR3 is TGTGCCAGCAGCTCCGTGGGGGGGACCGGGGAGCTGTTTTTT. Translated, it gives CASSSVGGTGELFF. Full variable domain (missing parts from reference TRBV7-3 and TRBJ2-2): GAGVSQTPSNKVTEKGKYVELRCDPISGHTALYWYRQSLGQGPEFLIYFQGTGAADDSGLPNDRFFAVRPEGSVSTLKIQRTERGDSAVYLCASSSVGGTGELFFGEGSRLTVL.

The CDR3 loop is CASSLAGFGNEQFF. CDR3 DNA: TGTGCCAGCAGCCTAGCGGGCTTTGGGAATGAGCAGTTCTTC. The genes are TRBV12-3 or TRBV12-4 and TRBJ2-1, with 8 positions matching TRBD2. CDR3 size: 14 residues. V lost 6 bases and J lost 7; bases outside the gene matches: 8.

This clonotype was observed at least ten times. This chain joins TRBV7-9 and TRBJ2-3, with 9 positions matching TRBD1. Germline values: CDR1 SEHNR, CDR2 FQNEAQ (reference sequence). The CDR3 loop spans 14 amino acids. V was pared by 5 bases and J by 4 bases, with 4 bases of the junction left unmatched. The CDR3 sequence: CASSRRTGADTQYF. The CDR3 nucleotides are TGTGCCAGCAGCCGTCGGACAGGGGCAGATACGCAGTATTTT.

This clonotype was detected many times. V is TRBV5-4 and J is TRBJ1-6; D remains unclear. The CDR3 is 15 residues long. In germline, CDR1 is SGHNT, CDR2 YYREEE (reference sequence). Trimming left V 0 bases short and J 0 bases short, with 4 bases between. The CDR3 loop is CASSLGSSYNSPLHF. The DNA of the CDR3 is TGTGCCAGCAGCTTGGGCAGCTCCTATAATTCACCCCTCCACTTT.

The chain recombines TRBV29-1 with TRBJ2-2; 12 nucleotides match TRBD1. The CDR3 spans 14 residues. After removal of 7 bases from V and 2 bases from J, the junction contained 2 bases not matched to a gene. In germline, CDR1 is SQVTM, CDR2 ANQGSEA. The CDR3 loop reads CSAGTGGNTGELFF. The CDR3 region has the DNA TGCAGCGCCGGGACAGGGGGCAACACCGGGGAGCTGTTTTTT.

This clonotype came up a few times. The chain carries TRBV19 and TRBJ2-3; tentative D call: TRBD2 (5 bases). CDR3 length equals 14 residues. Trimming stripped 6 bases from V and 0 bases from J, with 10 bases between. The germline CDR1 and CDR2 sequences are LNHDA and SQIVND (reference sequence). The chain's CDR3 is CASRDGLSTDTQYF. The DNA of the CDR3 is TGTGCCAGTAGGGACGGACTGAGCACAGATACGCAGTATTTT.

In its sample, this clonotype was seen many times. The chain combines TRBV7-9 with TRBJ1-1, with D unresolved. The V gene lost 4 bases and the J gene lost 3 bases, with 3 bases spanning the gap. This CDR3 contains 11 residues. CDR1 and CDR2 from the germline V gene are SEHNR and FQNEAQ (reference sequence). The chain's CDR3 is CASSWDTEAFF. CDR3 DNA sequence: TGTGCCAGCAGCTGGGACACTGAAGCTTTCTTT.

The chain carries TRBV20-1 and TRBJ1-6, with D tentatively TRBD1 (5 bases). Germline assignment: CDR1 DFQATT and CDR2 SNEGSKA (reference sequence). The length of the CDR3 is 16 residues. V was clipped by 0 bases and J by 8 bases, with 17 bases between them. CDR3 protein: CSARDRGMGPHSPLHF. CDR3 DNA sequence: TGCAGTGCTAGAGATAGAGGGATGGGGCCCCATTCACCCCTCCACTTT.

This clonotype was picked up a small number of times. The V and J genes are TRBV6-6 and TRBJ2-2; D may correspond to TRBD1 or TRBD2 (5 bases each). In germline, CDR1 is MNHNY, CDR2 SVGAGI (reference sequence). There are 13 residues in the CDR3. V lost 7 bases, J lost 7 bases, and 13 bases lay in between. CDR3 coding DNA: TGTGCCAGCAATCAGGGACGGGACGGGGAGCTGTTTTTT. Translated, it gives CASNQGRDGELFF.

The chain couples TRBV6-2 or TRBV6-3 to TRBJ2-7; 7 bases align to TRBD1. CDR1 is MNHEY, CDR2 SVGEGT, per germline. The CDR3 runs 12 residues. The J segment lost 2 bases and the V segment lost 9 bases, leaving 4 bases of the junction unmatched. For the CDR3, the DNA is TGTGCCAGTCGACAGGGCCCCTACGAGCAGTACTTC. It codes for CASRQGPYEQYF.

This clonotype was observed at least ten times. The chain carries TRBV7-3 and TRBJ2-1; TRBD2 matches at 10 bases. CDR3 length equals 14 residues. The V gene end was trimmed by 5 bases and the J gene end by 6 bases; junction bases not matched to a gene: 4. The germline V gene encodes CDR1 SGHTA and CDR2 FQGTGA. The CDR3 coding sequence is TGTGCCAGCAGCCTTAGCGGGGGGTTCAATGAGCAGTTCTTC. It codes for CASSLSGGFNEQFF.

V and J are TRBV15 and TRBJ2-1; the match to TRBD2 covers 8 bases. Germline V lookup: CDR1 LNHNV, CDR2 YYDKDF (reference sequence). With V trimmed by 1 base and J by 4 bases, 3 bases remained unmatched. This CDR3 contains 15 residues. The CDR3 DNA is TGTGCCACCAGCAGAGTCCCGGGGGGGTACAATGAGCAGTTCTTC. Translated: CATSRVPGGYNEQFF.

A few counts support this clonotype. This chain joins TRBV29-1 and TRBJ1-1, with D tentatively TRBD1 (5 bases). With 5 bases removed from V and 0 bases from J, the gap between germline ends came to 16 bases. The CDR3 covers 15 residues. Germline CDR1 SQVTM, CDR2 ANQGSEA. CDR3 sequence reads: CSVYPTGAVNTEAFF. The CDR3 nucleotides are TGCAGCGTTTACCCCACCGGGGCAGTGAACACTGAAGCTTTCTTT.

In regard to this clonotype: Given the absence of the conserved phenylalanine or tryptophan at the CDR3 end, a read error is likely. The chain carries TRBV12-3 or TRBV12-4 and TRBJ1-1; the match to TRBD1 covers 7 bases. Losses at the gene ends were 2 bases for V and 4 bases for J; bases not matched to a gene: 4. CDR3 length: 14 amino acids. The CDR3 region has the DNA TGTGCCAGCAGTTTACTGGAGGGGGCCACTGAAGCTTTCATT. The encoded protein is CASSLLEGATEAFI.

This chain links TRBV5-4 with TRBJ2-5, with unresolved D. CDR3 length: 12 residues. CDR1 SGHNT and CDR2 YYREEE come from the germline V gene (reference sequence). V lost 3 bases, J lost 9 bases, and 12 bases lay in between. The CDR3 DNA is TGTGCCAGCAGCTGGGCAGGATATCCCCAGTACTTC. Translated, it gives CASSWAGYPQYF.

The chain employs TRBV20-1 and TRBJ2-5; TRBD1 agrees at 8 bases. Per the germline V gene, CDR1 is DFQATT and CDR2 is SNEGSKA (reference sequence). With 1 base clipped from V and 5 bases from J, the junction kept 9 bases outside the gene matches. The CDR3 sequence is 15 residues long. CDR3 loop: CSARVLGTGKETQYF. The CDR3 coding sequence is TGCAGTGCTAGAGTCCTCGGGACAGGCAAGGAGACCCAGTACTTC.

This clonotype was seen only a few times. This chain connects TRBV6-1 to TRBJ2-2; D may be TRBD2 (6 bases). This CDR3 region has 12 residues. Germline V CDR1 and CDR2: MNHNS, SASEGT. V lost 5 bases, J lost 9 bases, and 10 bases lay in between. The CDR3 loop reads CASSIAVRELFF. Written as DNA, the CDR3 is TGTGCCAGCAGTATAGCGGTTCGGGAGCTGTTTTTT.